This T cell receptor beta chain originates from a study of T-cell reconstitution after alpha-beta-depleted transplantation in children. For this clonotype: The antigen is unknown.

Study-level findings and limits: T-cell counts and diversity at one year post-transplant came mainly from newly produced T cells.

After removal of 5 bases from V and 4 bases from J, the junction contained 6 bases not matched to a gene. Germline V gene sequence: CDR1 MNHEY, CDR2 SMNVEV (reference sequence). The CDR3 has 14 residues. This sample's TCRbeta library carried unique molecular identifier barcodes. MiXCR, applied by TCRdb to the PCR reads, yields one record per CDR3 protein. The data hold about 300,000 distinct CDR3 sequences, with roughly 8.2% observed a single time. The TCR comes from a female patient aged 2-9 years who had a stem cell transplant for Fanconi anemia, so the T cells may come from the graft donor. J is TRBJ1-2 and V is TRBV27, with 8 bases aligning to TRBD1. The sample consisted of peripheral blood, taken 360 days after TCRalphabeta/CD19-depleted stem cell transplant. This CDR3 is CASSITGGAYGYTF. The CDR3 DNA reads TGTGCCAGCAGTATAACAGGGGGAGCCTATGGCTACACCTTC.